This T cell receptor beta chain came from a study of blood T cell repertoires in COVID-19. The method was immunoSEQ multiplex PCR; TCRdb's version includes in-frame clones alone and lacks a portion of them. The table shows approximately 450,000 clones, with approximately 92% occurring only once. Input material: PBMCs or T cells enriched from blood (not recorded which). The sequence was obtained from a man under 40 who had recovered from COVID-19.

The CDR3 protein is CASSQDLVQGDGYTF. CDR3 DNA: TGTGCCAGCAGCCAAGATTTGGTCCAGGGGGATGGCTACACCTTC. The V and J genes are TRBV3-1 (or the pseudogene TRBV3-2) and TRBJ1-2; the match to TRBD1 covers 7 bases. V trimming: 0 bases; J trimming: 6 bases; junction bases outside the gene matches: 7. Germline V gene sequence: CDR1 LGHDT, CDR2 YNNKEL (reference sequence). This CDR3 region has 15 residues.